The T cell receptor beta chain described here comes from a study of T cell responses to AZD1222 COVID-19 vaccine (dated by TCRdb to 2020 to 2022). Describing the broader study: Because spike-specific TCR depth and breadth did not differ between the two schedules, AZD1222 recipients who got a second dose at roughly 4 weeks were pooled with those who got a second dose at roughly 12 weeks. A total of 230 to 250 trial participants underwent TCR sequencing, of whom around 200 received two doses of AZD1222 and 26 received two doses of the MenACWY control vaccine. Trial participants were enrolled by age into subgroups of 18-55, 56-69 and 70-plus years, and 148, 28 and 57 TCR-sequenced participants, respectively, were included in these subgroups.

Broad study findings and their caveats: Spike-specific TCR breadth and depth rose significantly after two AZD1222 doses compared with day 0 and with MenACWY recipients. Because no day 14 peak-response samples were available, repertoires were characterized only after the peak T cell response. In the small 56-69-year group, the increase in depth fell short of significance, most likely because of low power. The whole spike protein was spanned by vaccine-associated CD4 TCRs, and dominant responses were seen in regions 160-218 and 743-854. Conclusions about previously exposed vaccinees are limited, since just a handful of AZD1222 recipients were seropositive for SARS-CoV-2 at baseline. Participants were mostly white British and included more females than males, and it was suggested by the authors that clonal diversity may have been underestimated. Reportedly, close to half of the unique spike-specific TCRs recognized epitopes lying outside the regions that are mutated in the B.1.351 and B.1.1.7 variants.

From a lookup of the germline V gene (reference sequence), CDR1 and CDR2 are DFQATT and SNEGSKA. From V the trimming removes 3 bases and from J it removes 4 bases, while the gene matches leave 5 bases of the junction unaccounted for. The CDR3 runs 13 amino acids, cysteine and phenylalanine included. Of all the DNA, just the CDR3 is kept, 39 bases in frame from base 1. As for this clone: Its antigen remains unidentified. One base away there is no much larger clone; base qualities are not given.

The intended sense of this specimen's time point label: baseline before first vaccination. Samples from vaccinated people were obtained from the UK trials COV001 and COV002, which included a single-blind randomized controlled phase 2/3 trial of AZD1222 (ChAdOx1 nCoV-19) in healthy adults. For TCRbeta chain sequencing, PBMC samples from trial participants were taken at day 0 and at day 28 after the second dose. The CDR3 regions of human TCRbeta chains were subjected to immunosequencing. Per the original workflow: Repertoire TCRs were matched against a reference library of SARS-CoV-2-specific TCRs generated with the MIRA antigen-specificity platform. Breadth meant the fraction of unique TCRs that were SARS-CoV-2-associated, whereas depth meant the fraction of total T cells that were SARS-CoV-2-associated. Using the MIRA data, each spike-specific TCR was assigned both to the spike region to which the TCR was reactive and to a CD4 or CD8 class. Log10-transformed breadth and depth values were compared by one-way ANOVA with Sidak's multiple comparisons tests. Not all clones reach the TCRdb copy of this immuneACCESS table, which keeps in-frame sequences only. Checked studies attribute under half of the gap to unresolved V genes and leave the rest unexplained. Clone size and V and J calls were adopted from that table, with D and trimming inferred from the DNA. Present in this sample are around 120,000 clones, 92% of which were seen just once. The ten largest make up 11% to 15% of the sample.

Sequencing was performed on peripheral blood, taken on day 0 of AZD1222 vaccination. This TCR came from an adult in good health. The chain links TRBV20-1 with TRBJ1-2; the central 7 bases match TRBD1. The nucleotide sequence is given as TGCAGTGCTAGTGGCAGGGGGGTCTATGGCTACACCTTC. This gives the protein CSASGRGVYGYTF.